The rows below give T cell receptor beta chains drawn from one sample of a study of vaccination effects on CD4 cells after COVID-19. What these receptors recognize is not known. Repertoires were generated with immunoSEQ multiplex PCR, while TCRdb's copy carries only in-frame clones and drops some. This table has about 23,000 clones, around 62% appearing once. The source was CD4+ T cells from PBMCs cultured with HCoV-NL63 spike peptides, collected before COVID-19 vaccination. Receptors were obtained from a human donor who received a COVID-19 vaccine. The CDR3 runs from the conserved cysteine through the conserved F or W.

j_gene,v_gene,CDR3aa
TRBJ2-2,TRBV2,CASQPGTANTGELFF
TRBJ1-1,TRBV3-1/TRBV3-2,CASSQDRRGLGAFF
TRBJ2-7,TRBV7-6,CASGFVRDRYYEQYF
TRBJ1-6,TRBV27,CASSFGRGLNSPLHF
TRBJ1-6,TRBV7-9,CASSLGRPPYNSPLHF
TRBJ1-5,TRBV5-4,CASSLWGNGDQPQHF
TRBJ1-5,TRBV18,CASSQGTSEYQPQHF
TRBJ1-2,TRBV18,CASSQRTADYGYTF
TRBJ1-6,TRBV2,CASSPQGYGSPLHF
TRBJ1-5,TRBV2,CASSEYWTGVISNQPQHF
TRBJ2-6,TRBV5-1,CASNLGTPGANVLTF
TRBJ2-4,TRBV5-1,CASSPLGTETQINIQYF
TRBJ2-2,TRBV9,CASRRPSGGMGTGELFF
TRBJ2-5,TRBV4-2,CASSQGAGETQYF
TRBJ1-2,TRBV6-2/TRBV6-3,CASSWDIAYGYTF
TRBJ2-5,TRBV7-7,CASSGPGTGETQYF
TRBJ1-2,TRBV12-3/TRBV12-4,CASRRDSDYGYTF
TRBJ2-1,TRBV6-6,CASSRLGGGINEQFF
TRBJ2-7,TRBV27,CASSLGGYEQYF
TRBJ2-7,TRBV29-1,CSVERGSGSYEQYF
TRBJ1-3,TRBV10-2,CASSEQGGNGNTIYF
TRBJ2-2,TRBV5-1,CASSYIEGSGELFF
TRBJ2-1,TRBV6-6,CASSYIPYNEQFF
TRBJ2-7,TRBV2,CASSGTGGNWRQYF
TRBJ1-1,TRBV19,CASSPRQETTTLNTEAFF
TRBJ2-1,TRBV12-5,CASGLVLGRGSSYNEQFF
TRBJ1-4,TRBV21-1,CASSKGTGATNEKLFF
TRBJ1-2,TRBV6-6,CASSQGRKDGYTF
TRBJ1-1,TRBV19,CASKVELEAFF
TRBJ2-2,TRBV27,CASRGQVNTGELFF
TRBJ2-1,TRBV12-5,CASGKPGLAGGNEQFF
TRBJ1-4,TRBV5-1,CASSLGGGSEKLFF
TRBJ2-7,TRBV18,CASSPRDNDYEQYF
TRBJ2-3,TRBV20-1,CSARAGTQYF
TRBJ2-1,TRBV7-2,CASRHLKRESYNEQFF
TRBJ1-2,TRBV21-1,CASSTANYGYTF
TRBJ2-6,TRBV18,CASSPPSRGANVLTF
TRBJ2-1,TRBV29-1,CSVAGASESYNEQFF
TRBJ2-7,TRBV5-8,CASRHNRGNYEQYF
TRBJ1-2,TRBV7-2,CASSLAPGANYGYTF
TRBJ2-1,TRBV15,CATSRAAGGLDEQFF
TRBJ1-5,TRBV7-9,CASSSEGVRVGQPQHF
TRBJ1-1,TRBV30,CAWSVLRGRRANEAFF
TRBJ1-4,TRBV19,CASSRTPQGSNEKLFF
TRBJ2-4,TRBV6-1,CASSESGLINIQYF
TRBJ2-3,TRBV21-1,CASYQTFRGPTDTQYF
TRBJ2-7,TRBV14,CASRLAGGSYEQYF
TRBJ1-5,TRBV2,CASRINQPQHF